The 8 T cell receptor beta chains listed next were all sequenced from one sample in a study of blood T cells in healthy people across ages. A second about 6 to 12 cycle PCR used barcoded and J-beta primers. TCRdb passed the 5' RACE reads through MiXCR, listing each CDR3 protein once. The table records more than 700,000 distinct CDR3 sequences, 35% to 60% of them present only once. Specimen: blood. All receptors derive from an elderly man in good health.

V usage is TRBV7-2 and J usage is TRBJ2-5, with D possibly TRBD1 on 6 matching bases. The last part of the DNA fits TRBJ2-7 better; the J call may be wrong. This CDR3 comprises 14 residues. Germline CDR1 is SGHTA and CDR2 is FQGNSA. CDR3 nucleotides: TGTGCCAGCAGCCCCAGACAGGTCGGCAACGAGCAGTACTTC. Translating gives CASSPRQVGNEQYF.

This clonotype was detected only a few times. Written as DNA, the CDR3 is TGCGCCAGCAGCTTGGAGCCCTGGGGTTATGGCTACACCTTC. Translation gives CASSLEPWGYGYTF. The chain employs TRBV5-1 and TRBJ1-2; no definite D call. Per germline, CDR1 SGHRS and CDR2 YFSETQ. The CDR3 has 14 residues. Trimming cost V 0 bases and J 5 bases, with 11 bases left between them.

There are a few counts of this clonotype. The rearrangement links TRBV4-3 to TRBJ2-3, with 15 bases matching TRBD2. Unmatched junction bases numbered 12, after V lost 0 bases and J lost 2 bases. This CDR3 is built from 21 residues. Germline lookup yields CDR1 LGHNA and CDR2 YSLEER. CDR3 loop: CASSQDYSPGLAGGTTDTQYF. The CDR3 nucleotides are TGCGCCAGCAGCCAAGATTACTCTCCGGGACTAGCGGGAGGCACCACAGATACGCAGTATTTT.

The CDR3 DNA follows: TGTGCCAGCAGCGGACAGGACCGGGGAACTGAAGCTTTCTTT. Translating gives CASSGQDRGTEAFF. The chain is built from TRBV3-1 and TRBJ1-1; TRBD1 matches at 7 bases. The CDR3 runs to 14 residues. V lost 5 bases, J lost 5 bases, and 8 bases stayed unmatched. CDR1 is LGHDT, CDR2 YNNKEL, per germline (reference sequence).

The chain is built from TRBV5-1 and TRBJ2-7; 7 bases fit TRBD1. J was trimmed by 7 bases and V by 4 bases; bases with no gene match: 14. CDR1 SGHRS and CDR2 YFSETQ come from the germline V gene. This CDR3 comprises 15 residues. The CDR3 DNA reads TGCGCCAGCAGCACCGGGACAGCTACTTCACGAGAGCAGTACTTC. This translates into CASSTGTATSREQYF. The whole variable domain, remainder taken from reference TRBV5-1 and TRBJ2-7, is KAGVTQTPRYLIKTRGQQVTLSCSPISGHRSVSWYQQTPGQGLQFLFEYFSETQRNKGNFPGRFSGRQFSNSRSEMNVSTLELGDSALYLCASSTGTATSREQYFGPGTRLTVT.

The chain employs TRBV7-2 and TRBJ2-3; D not resolved. Germline V gives CDR1 SGHTA, CDR2 FQGNSA. The CDR3 spans 15 residues. Trimming stripped 1 base from V and 5 bases from J, with 13 bases between. CDR3 sequence: CASSLVTAPGDTQYF. CDR3 nucleotide sequence: TGTGCCAGCAGCTTAGTTACAGCCCCAGGAGATACGCAGTATTTT.

This chain uses TRBV7-6 with TRBJ1-1; no clear D. Deletions cut 1 base from V and 0 bases from J, with 12 bases between. Per germline, CDR1 SGHVS and CDR2 FNYEAQ. The CDR3 sequence is 16 residues long. CDR3 loop: CASSLGFGNMNTEAFF. CDR3 DNA sequence: TGTGCCAGCAGCTTAGGGTTTGGCAACATGAACACTGAAGCTTTCTTT.

The genes are TRBV7-2 and TRBJ2-5; D possibly uses TRBD1 or TRBD2 (6 bases each). The CDR3 spans 17 residues. Germline V lookup: CDR1 SGHTA, CDR2 FQGNSA. V was trimmed by 1 base and J by 3 bases, leaving 18 bases between them. Here the CDR3 DNA reads TGTGCCAGCAGCTTAGTGGGCTGGGGGGCAGTCAAAGAGACCCAGTACTTC. It codes for CASSLVGWGAVKETQYF.